Presented here are 4 T cell receptor beta chains from one specimen sequenced in a study of blood T cell repertoires in COVID-19. Some clones are missing from TCRdb's copy, which holds only in-frame ones; the method was immunoSEQ multiplex PCR. The repertoire includes hundreds of thousands of clones, over 80% of them detected once, and roughly 1.3% sits in the top ten. What was sequenced was peripheral blood. The receptors were gathered from a woman between 25 and 40 years old with COVID-19, enrolled during active disease.

The chain links TRBV14 to TRBJ1-1; D not resolved. The length of the CDR3 is 19 residues. Trimming removed 1 base from V and 4 bases from J, with 25 bases in between. Germline V CDR1 and CDR2: SGHDN, FVKESK. CDR3 DNA: TGTGCCAGCAGCCAAGTCAAAACTGCGGCCCTTACCATTATCACTGAAGCTTTCTTT. This sequence encodes CASSQVKTAALTIITEAFF.

V gene TRBV30 combines with J gene TRBJ1-2; 8 bases match TRBD1. Germline-derived CDR1 and CDR2 are GTSNPN and SVGIG (reference sequence). V lost 7 bases, J lost 9 bases, and 16 bases stayed unmatched. The CDR3 contains 14 residues. In DNA, the CDR3 is TGTGCCTACAGCTCATTCGACAGGGGCGCAAGCTACACCTTC. As protein: CAYSSFDRGASYTF.

The chain employs TRBV4-1 and TRBJ2-6; D is undetermined. CDR1 and CDR2 (germline): MGHRA, YSYEKL. CDR3 length: 12 residues. This chain's CDR3 is CYGPPGANVLTF. The CDR3 DNA is TGCTACGGTCCCCCTGGGGCCAACGTCCTGACTTTC.

This clone was recorded a few times. The chain employs TRBV28 and TRBJ2-7; 8 nucleotides align to TRBD2. This CDR3 is 12 amino acids long. The germline CDR1 and CDR2 sequences are MDHEN and SYDVKM. With 6 bases clipped from V and 6 bases from J, the junction kept 4 bases outside the gene matches. This CDR3 reads CASSSGGLEQYF. CDR3 bases: TGTGCCAGCAGCAGCGGGGGTCTCGAGCAGTACTTC.